The text below deals with one TCR beta chain. Original processing notes: Amplification of reference gene primers provided the estimated nucleated cell counts. The assay was immunoSEQ multiplex PCR, and TCRdb's table has in-frame clones only and misses some. The V and J calls and the clone size are those of that table, but D and trimming were determined from the DNA. Of about 100,000 clones listed, just over 85% are singletons. The record originates from a study of blood T cell repertoires in COVID-19. About the research overall: Acute-phase and convalescent COVID-19 samples originated in the United States, Italy and Spain. The analysed material was cDNA or gDNA that came from T cells, B-cell-depleted T cells, or PBMCs.

The source of this sequence is a human donor in a cohort sampled during active COVID-19. The sample taken for sequencing was peripheral blood.

CDR3 amino acids: CATSRGTGGTEAFF. CDR3 in DNA: TGTGCCACCAGCAGAGGGACAGGGGGAACTGAAGCTTTCTTT. The V and J genes are TRBV15 and TRBJ1-1, with 10 bases matching TRBD1. The length of the CDR3 is 14 residues. Trimming at V came to 1 base and at J to 5 bases, leaving 1 base not matched to a gene. Germline V gene lookup returns CDR1 LNHNV and CDR2 YYDKDF (reference sequence).